This entry lists 9 T cell receptor beta chains sequenced from one sample in a study of Graves' ophthalmopathy and Graves' hyperthyroidism. For repertoire sequencing, the TCR beta CDR3 regions were amplified from RNA transcripts. Second-round multiplex PCR came after first-round RT-PCR with HTBI primers. TCRdb reprocessed the multiplex PCR reads via MiXCR and lists one record per CDR3 protein. The sample lists about 370,000 distinct CDR3 sequences; approximately 17% were seen once. Sequencing was performed on peripheral blood. The source of these receptors is an adult woman with stable Graves' hyperthyroidism.

This clonotype was detected many times. V gene TRBV18 combines with J gene TRBJ1-2; maybe TRBD1 (5 bases). The CDR3 contains 15 residues. Germline-derived CDR1 and CDR2 are KGHSH and LQKENI. Trimming stripped 2 bases from V and 4 bases from J, with 14 bases between. CDR3 amino acids: CASSPDQGDSYGYTF. The CDR3 DNA reads as TGTGCCAGCTCACCAGATCAAGGGGATTCCTATGGCTACACCTTC.

This clonotype has a count of ten or more. V is TRBV12-3 or TRBV12-4 and J is TRBJ2-2; TRBD1 agrees at 10 bases. The CDR3 spans 17 residues. V trimming: 3 bases; J trimming: 3 bases; junction bases outside the gene matches: 7. CDR3 sequence: CASSFSYGQGDTGELFF. For the CDR3, the DNA is TGTGCCAGCAGTTTTTCCTACGGACAGGGGGACACCGGGGAGCTGTTTTTT.

This clonotype was seen repeatedly, ten times or more. The chain couples TRBV28 to TRBJ1-5, with D possibly matching TRBD1 (5 bases). The CDR3 is 16 residues long. CDR1 is MDHEN and CDR2 is SYDVKM in the germline V gene. V lost 1 base, J lost 1 base, and 11 bases lay in between. The CDR3 protein is CASSLLQGISNQPQHF. In DNA form, the CDR3 reads TGTGCCAGCAGTTTATTGCAGGGAATAAGCAATCAGCCCCAGCATTTT. Combining the CDR3 with reference TRBV28 and TRBJ1-5 gives the whole variable domain DVKVTQSSRYLVKRTGEKVFLECVQDMDHENMFWYRQDPGLGLRLIYFSYDVKMKEKGDIPEGYSVSREKKERFSLILESASTNQTSMYLCASSLLQGISNQPQHFGDGTRLSIL.

In this sample, this clonotype turned up many times. A much larger clonotype is one base distant, so this may be a read error. J is TRBJ2-5 and V is TRBV12-5; TRBD1 agrees at 7 bases. CDR3 size: 16 residues. Per germline, CDR1 LGHNT and CDR2 FRNRAP. CDR3 in amino acids: CTSGLTNPGQQETQYF. Written as DNA, the CDR3 is TGTACTAGTGGTTTGACTAACCCGGGACAGCAAGAGACCCAGTACTTC.

This chain joins TRBV12-3 or TRBV12-4 and TRBJ1-1; D not certain. The CDR3 contains 14 residues. The V gene lost 8 bases and the J gene lost 2 bases, with 15 bases spanning the gap. The CDR3 region has the DNA TGTGCCAGCTTACCTTCGTCAGGAAACACTGAAGCTTTCTTT. Translating it yields CASLPSSGNTEAFF.

The chain is built from TRBV12-3 or TRBV12-4 and TRBJ1-1, with 12 bases matching TRBD1. The CDR3 runs 17 residues. V dropped 1 base and J dropped 2; count of bases not matched to a gene: 5. In nucleotides, the CDR3 is TGTGCCAGCAGTTTAGGGGGACAGGGGGCTAGAAACACTGAAGCTTTCTTT. This codes for CASSLGGQGARNTEAFF.

The chain links TRBV11-2 to TRBJ2-2; D possibly corresponds to TRBD1 (5 bases). The germline CDR1 and CDR2 sequences are SGHAT and FQNNGV. The V and J ends lost 3 bases and 1 base respectively, with 21 bases between them. This CDR3 is built from 19 residues. CDR3 residues: CASSFVWGGSPENTGELFF. The DNA for the CDR3 is TGTGCCAGCAGCTTCGTGTGGGGCGGATCCCCAGAGAACACCGGGGAGCTGTTTTTT.

This clonotype was seen many times. The CDR3 DNA follows: TGCAGTGCTACCGGGGGGGAGGTTGGGGACGAGCAGTACTTC. Translation gives CSATGGEVGDEQYF. The chain carries TRBV20-1 and TRBJ2-7; 8 nucleotides agree with TRBD2. The ends lost 4 bases at V and 5 bases at J; junction bases unmatched: 10. The CDR3 has 14 amino acids. Germline assignment: CDR1 DFQATT and CDR2 SNEGSKA (reference sequence).

The gene calls are TRBV28 and TRBJ1-1, with D perhaps matching TRBD1 (6 bases). This CDR3 has 16 amino acids. V shed 6 bases and J shed 0 bases, with 17 bases lying between them. From germline, CDR1 is MDHEN and CDR2 SYDVKM. CDR3 sequence: CASRSYGQQMNTEAFF. The CDR3 coding sequence is TGTGCCAGCAGAAGTTACGGACAGCAAATGAACACTGAAGCTTTCTTT. The full variable domain, its missing parts supplied by reference TRBV28 and TRBJ1-1, is DVKVTQSSRYLVKRTGEKVFLECVQDMDHENMFWYRQDPGLGLRLIYFSYDVKMKEKGDIPEGYSVSREKKERFSLILESASTNQTSMYLCASRSYGQQMNTEAFFGQGTRLTVV.